The 4 T cell receptor beta chains below were found in one sample sequenced in a study of molecular identifiers for immune sequencing clone quantification (dated by TCRdb to 2017 to 2018). The library was prepared using PCR. The listed sequencing device is Illumina MiSeq. TCRdb's own reprocessing of the public reads used fastp at Q25 and MiXCR and kept productive beta chains. Merged by CDR3 protein, the rows form single entries marked with the most common genes and DNA. Present in this sample are 37,000 or so distinct CDR3 sequences, roughly 20% of which were seen just once. The leading ten clones occupy roughly 6.9% of the sample. Sequencing was carried out using naive CD8+ T cells from blood, with Jurkat cell RNA spiked in. In the paper's terms, the cell subset or site label means: FACS-sorted CD8+CD4-CCR7+CD45RA+ naive T cells. All receptors derive from a human donor in good health. Some libraries in this study had Jurkat cell RNA spiked in.

This clonotype was counted ten times or more. The chain recombines TRBV11-2 with TRBJ2-4; 10 nucleotides match TRBD1. CDR1 and CDR2 (germline): SGHAT, FQNNGV. J was trimmed by 3 bases and V by 6 bases; bases with no gene match: 2. This CDR3 region has 14 residues. Written as DNA, the CDR3 is TGTGCCAGCAGGACAGGGGGCTACAAAAACATTCAGTACTTC. This gives the protein CASRTGGYKNIQYF.

This clonotype was detected many times. V and J are TRBV28 and TRBJ1-3; 8 bases fit TRBD1. Germline V gene lookup returns CDR1 MDHEN and CDR2 SYDVKM. The junction had 6 bases not matched to a gene; V was cut back by 8 bases and J by 0 bases. The CDR3 runs to 15 residues. CDR3 coding DNA: TGTGCCAGCGGTCAGGGGGCGGGCTCTGGAAACACCATATATTTT. Protein sequence: CASGQGAGSGNTIYF.

The V call is TRBV5-1, the J call TRBJ2-6, with 10 bases fitting TRBD2. This CDR3 contains 19 residues. Germline values: CDR1 SGHRS, CDR2 YFSETQ. V was pared by 0 bases and J by 4 bases, with 10 bases of the junction left unmatched. CDR3: CASSLELAGEAWGANVLTF. CDR3 nucleotides: TGCGCCAGCAGCTTGGAGCTAGCGGGAGAGGCGTGGGGGGCCAACGTCCTGACTTTC.

This clonotype was counted many times. This CDR3 fails to terminate in the conserved phenylalanine or tryptophan, so it likely reflects a read error. Because the CDR3's place on the DNA is in doubt, the DNA is left out and the CDR3 is given as listed by TCRdb. This chain joins TRBV7-9 and TRBJ1-3; the table calls TRBD1, which could not be checked here. The CDR3 spans 11 residues, counting both ends. Germline lookup yields CDR1 SEHNR and CDR2 FQNEAQ (reference sequence). The chain's CDR3 is CASSLSGQGDL.